This is a list of T cell receptor beta chains from one sample in a study of blood T cell repertoires in COVID-19. TCRdb keeps only in-frame clones here, not all; method: immunoSEQ multiplex PCR. The table includes 250,000 to 350,000 clones, approximately 90% detected once. The sequenced sample consisted of PBMCs or T cells enriched from blood (not recorded which). The origin of the receptors is a woman in her sixties in a cohort exposed to, infected with or recovered from COVID-19 (not recorded which). Each CDR3 is given with its conserved first and last residue. The D gene is left open where the match is weak.

v_gene: TRBV19; j_gene: TRBJ1-2; d_gene: TRBD1; CDR3aa: CASSGDRGPSGYTF
v_gene: TRBV6-1; j_gene: TRBJ1-2; d_gene: NA; CDR3aa: CASSDAGLTYGYTF
v_gene: TRBV4-3; j_gene: TRBJ2-1; d_gene: TRBD2; CDR3aa: CASSQREGTSSYNEQFF
v_gene: TRBV28; j_gene: TRBJ1-5; d_gene: TRBD1; CDR3aa: CASSSGTGGLNQPQHF
v_gene: TRBV5-6; j_gene: TRBJ2-7; d_gene: TRBD1; CDR3aa: CASSVRDRGPYEQYF
v_gene: TRBV3-1/TRBV3-2; j_gene: TRBJ2-5; d_gene: TRBD2; CDR3aa: CASSQGRGGQTQYF
v_gene: TRBV18; j_gene: TRBJ2-7; d_gene: NA; CDR3aa: CASSPTPERSYEQYF
v_gene: TRBV5-4; j_gene: TRBJ2-7; d_gene: NA; CDR3aa: CASSIIGGHNEQYF
v_gene: TRBV7-7; j_gene: TRBJ2-7; d_gene: TRBD1; CDR3aa: CASSLDRAREQYF
v_gene: TRBV29-1; j_gene: TRBJ2-5; d_gene: TRBD1; CDR3aa: CSVPTGGGETQYF
v_gene: TRBV7-6; j_gene: TRBJ2-7; d_gene: NA; CDR3aa: CASSLQLSYEQYF
v_gene: TRBV5-1; j_gene: TRBJ1-1; d_gene: TRBD1; CDR3aa: CASSLQTGVEAFF
v_gene: TRBV12-3/TRBV12-4; j_gene: TRBJ2-7; d_gene: NA; CDR3aa: CASSPGTYEQYF
v_gene: TRBV20-1; j_gene: TRBJ2-3; d_gene: TRBD2; CDR3aa: CSASLAGSSTDTQYF
v_gene: TRBV19; j_gene: TRBJ2-7; d_gene: TRBD2; CDR3aa: CASSRREGLDEQYF
v_gene: TRBV10-1; j_gene: TRBJ2-7; d_gene: TRBD2; CDR3aa: CASSDSLAGVQEQYF
v_gene: TRBV6-5; j_gene: TRBJ2-3; d_gene: TRBD1; CDR3aa: CASSFGGQGSPDTQYF
v_gene: TRBV5-5; j_gene: TRBJ2-2; d_gene: NA; CDR3aa: CASSLRPRARTGLGTGELFF
v_gene: TRBV7-9; j_gene: NA; d_gene: TRBD2; CDR3aa: CASSFEGLSLETQYF
v_gene: TRBV13; j_gene: TRBJ2-5; d_gene: NA; CDR3aa: CASSSQGGTQYF
v_gene: TRBV25-1; j_gene: TRBJ2-2; d_gene: TRBD1; CDR3aa: CATRDRVNTGELFF